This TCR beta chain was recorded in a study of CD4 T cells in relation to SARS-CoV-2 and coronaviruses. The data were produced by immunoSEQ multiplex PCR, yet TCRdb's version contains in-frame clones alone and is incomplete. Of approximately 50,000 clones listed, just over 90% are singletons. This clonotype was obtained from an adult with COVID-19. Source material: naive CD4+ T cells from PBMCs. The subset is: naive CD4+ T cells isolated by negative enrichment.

CDR3 protein: CSVRASNSYEQYF. In nucleotides, the CDR3 is TGCAGCGTTAGGGCGTCTAATTCCTACGAGCAGTACTTC. The V call is TRBV29-1, the J call TRBJ2-7; D ambiguous. V lost 5 bases and J 1 base, leaving 12 bases between the germline ends. Germline lookup yields CDR1 SQVTM and CDR2 ANQGSEA. The CDR3 sequence is 13 residues long.